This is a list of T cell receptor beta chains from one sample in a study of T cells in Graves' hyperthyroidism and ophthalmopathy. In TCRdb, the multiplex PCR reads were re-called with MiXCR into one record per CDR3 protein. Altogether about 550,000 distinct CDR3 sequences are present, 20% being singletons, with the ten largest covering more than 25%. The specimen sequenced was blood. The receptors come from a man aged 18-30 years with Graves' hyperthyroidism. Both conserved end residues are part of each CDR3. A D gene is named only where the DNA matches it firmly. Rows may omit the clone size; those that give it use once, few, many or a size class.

CDR3 protein: CAISDSGLNTEAFF
CDR3 DNA: TGTGCCATCAGTGATAGTGGGTTGAACACTGAAGCTTTCTTT
V gene: TRBV10-3
CDR3 length: 14
D gene: -
clone size: many
J gene: TRBJ1-1

CDR3 protein: CASSQHVTGELFF
CDR3 DNA: TGCGCCAGCAGCCAACATGTGACCGGGGAGCTGTTTTTT
V gene: TRBV4-1
CDR3 length: 13
D gene: -
clone size: many
J gene: TRBJ2-2

CDR3 protein: CAWTVLSFQARTEAFF
CDR3 DNA: TGTGCCTGGACTGTACTATCTTTCCAGGCTCGCACTGAAGCTTTCTTT
V gene: TRBV30
CDR3 length: 16
D gene: -
clone size: -
J gene: TRBJ1-1

CDR3 protein: CASSEAWVLNTDAFF
CDR3 DNA: TGTGCCAGCAGTGAAGCGTGGGTCCTGAACACTGATGCTTTCTTT
V gene: TRBV6-1
CDR3 length: 15
D gene: -
clone size: -
J gene: TRBJ1-1

CDR3 protein: CASSLNPPGAQETQYF
CDR3 DNA: TGTGCCAGCAGTTTAAACCCCCCGGGGGCCCAAGAGACCCAGTACTTC
V gene: TRBV12-3/TRBV12-4
CDR3 length: 16
D gene: -
clone size: few
J gene: TRBJ2-5

CDR3 protein: CASTSTSYEQYF
CDR3 DNA: TGTGCCAGCACCTCGACCTCCTACGAGCAGTACTTC
V gene: TRBV28
CDR3 length: 12
D gene: -
clone size: many
J gene: TRBJ2-7

CDR3 protein: CASDVEGWGQPQHF
CDR3 DNA: TGTGCCAGCGATGTGGAGGGTTGGGGTCAGCCCCAGCATTTT
V gene: TRBV2
CDR3 length: 14
D gene: -
clone size: -
J gene: TRBJ1-5

CDR3 protein: CATSESGESQPQHF
CDR3 DNA: TGTGCCACCAGTGAGAGCGGGGAGAGCCAGCCCCAGCATTTT
V gene: TRBV24-1
CDR3 length: 14
D gene: -
clone size: -
J gene: TRBJ1-5

CDR3 protein: CASSVYEQYF
CDR3 DNA: TGTGCCAGCAGTGTTTACGAGCAGTACTTC
V gene: TRBV6-1
CDR3 length: 10
D gene: -
clone size: many
J gene: TRBJ2-7

CDR3 protein: CASSYYAGSYEQYF
CDR3 DNA: TGTGCCAGCAGTTACTATGCAGGATCCTACGAGCAGTACTTC
V gene: TRBV6-5
CDR3 length: 14
D gene: -
clone size: many
J gene: TRBJ2-7

CDR3 protein: CASSQRGGAGETQYF
CDR3 DNA: TGTGCCAGCAGCCAGCGCGGGGGGGCTGGAGAGACCCAGTACTTC
V gene: TRBV3-1
CDR3 length: 15
D gene: TRBD2
clone size: -
J gene: TRBJ2-5

CDR3 protein: CASRRQGSNYGYTF
CDR3 DNA: TGTGCCAGCCGGCGACAGGGGTCTAACTATGGCTACACCTTC
V gene: TRBV12-3/TRBV12-4
CDR3 length: 14
D gene: TRBD1
clone size: many
J gene: TRBJ1-2

CDR3 protein: CASTAGTPNTEAFF
CDR3 DNA: TGTGCCAGTACCGCAGGGACACCGAACACTGAAGCTTTCTTT
V gene: TRBV19
CDR3 length: 14
D gene: -
clone size: -
J gene: TRBJ1-1

CDR3 protein: CAWSPRAVFYGYTF
CDR3 DNA: TGTGCCTGGAGTCCGCGTGCAGTCTTCTATGGCTACACCTTC
V gene: TRBV30
CDR3 length: 14
D gene: -
clone size: -
J gene: TRBJ1-2

CDR3 protein: CASGPRGTEAFF
CDR3 DNA: TGTGCCTCCGGGCCCCGGGGCACTGAAGCTTTCTTT
V gene: TRBV27
CDR3 length: 12
D gene: -
clone size: many
J gene: TRBJ1-1

CDR3 protein: CASSQQTGGGYEQYF
CDR3 DNA: TGCGCCAGCAGCCAACAGACAGGGGGAGGTTACGAGCAGTACTTC
V gene: TRBV4-1
CDR3 length: 15
D gene: TRBD1
clone size: many
J gene: TRBJ2-7

CDR3 protein: CASSLHEGCHEQYF
CDR3 DNA: TGTGCCAGCAGCCTCCACGAGGGTTGCCACGAGCAGTACTTC
V gene: TRBV3-1
CDR3 length: 14
D gene: -
clone size: -
J gene: TRBJ2-7

CDR3 protein: CASSLSSGQANYGYTF
CDR3 DNA: TGTGCCAGCAGCCTATCGTCAGGCCAAGCTAACTATGGCTACACCTTC
V gene: TRBV12-3/TRBV12-4
CDR3 length: 16
D gene: -
clone size: many
J gene: TRBJ1-2

CDR3 protein: CASSLNSYYEQYF
CDR3 DNA: TGCGCCAGCAGCTTGAACAGCTACTACGAGCAGTACTTC
V gene: TRBV5-1
CDR3 length: 13
D gene: -
clone size: many
J gene: TRBJ2-7

CDR3 protein: CASTLYRGGQETQYF
CDR3 DNA: TGTGCCAGCACCCTGTACAGGGGTGGCCAAGAGACCCAGTACTTC
V gene: TRBV28
CDR3 length: 15
D gene: TRBD1
clone size: many
J gene: TRBJ2-5

CDR3 protein: CASSPSTGLGSGNTIYF
CDR3 DNA: TGCGCCAGCAGCCCTAGCACGGGGCTCGGATCTGGAAACACCATATATTTT
V gene: TRBV5-1
CDR3 length: 17
D gene: -
clone size: -
J gene: TRBJ1-3

CDR3 protein: CTPRETQYF
CDR3 DNA: TGCACCCCTAGGGAGACCCAGTACTTC
V gene: TRBV29-1
CDR3 length: 9
D gene: -
clone size: many
J gene: TRBJ2-5

CDR3 protein: CASTLVGTAGANVLTF
CDR3 DNA: TGCGCCAGCACCCTGGTTGGGACAGCTGGGGCCAACGTCCTGACTTTC
V gene: TRBV5-1
CDR3 length: 16
D gene: TRBD1
clone size: -
J gene: TRBJ2-6

CDR3 protein: CASSYSRTGVYEQYF
CDR3 DNA: TGTGCCAGCAGTTACTCGCGGACAGGAGTTTACGAGCAGTACTTC
V gene: TRBV6-5
CDR3 length: 15
D gene: TRBD1
clone size: -
J gene: TRBJ2-7

CDR3 protein: CSAPGQYWTEAFF
CDR3 DNA: TGCAGTGCTCCCGGACAGTATTGGACTGAAGCTTTCTTT
V gene: TRBV20-1
CDR3 length: 13
D gene: -
clone size: many
J gene: TRBJ1-1

CDR3 protein: CASSSTGYSPLHF
CDR3 DNA: TGTGCCAGCAGTTCGACAGGGTATTCACCCCTCCACTTT
V gene: TRBV28
CDR3 length: 13
D gene: TRBD1
clone size: many
J gene: TRBJ1-6

CDR3 protein: CASLPDRGQETQYF
CDR3 DNA: TGTGCCAGCTTACCGGACAGGGGGCAAGAGACCCAGTACTTC
V gene: TRBV7-9
CDR3 length: 14
D gene: TRBD1
clone size: many
J gene: TRBJ2-5

CDR3 protein: CASSIDQGETQYF
CDR3 DNA: TGTGCCAGCAGTATCGACCAGGGGGAGACCCAGTACTTC
V gene: TRBV12-3/TRBV12-4
CDR3 length: 13
D gene: -
clone size: -
J gene: TRBJ2-5

CDR3 protein: CASSPRDYLYDGYTF
CDR3 DNA: TGTGCCAGCAGCCCTAGGGATTATTTATATGATGGCTACACCTTC
V gene: TRBV12-3/TRBV12-4
CDR3 length: 15
D gene: -
clone size: many
J gene: TRBJ1-2

CDR3 protein: CASSLKGIRNQPQHF
CDR3 DNA: TGTGCCAGCAGTTTAAAGGGGATCCGGAATCAGCCCCAGCATTTT
V gene: TRBV28
CDR3 length: 15
D gene: -
clone size: few
J gene: TRBJ1-5

CDR3 protein: CASSMRRQGEGYTF
CDR3 DNA: TGTGCCAGTAGTATGCGGAGACAGGGGGAAGGCTACACCTTC
V gene: TRBV19
CDR3 length: 14
D gene: TRBD1
clone size: many
J gene: TRBJ1-2

CDR3 protein: CASSLRVLGEDEQYF
CDR3 DNA: TGTGCCAGCAGCTTAAGGGTGTTGGGAGAGGACGAGCAGTACTTC
V gene: TRBV7-9
CDR3 length: 15
D gene: -
clone size: -
J gene: TRBJ2-7

CDR3 protein: CATSSSGRDGYTF
CDR3 DNA: -
V gene: TRBV15
CDR3 length: 13
D gene: -
clone size: many
J gene: TRBJ1-2

CDR3 protein: CASSVQQGHGYTF
CDR3 DNA: TGTGCCAGCAGCGTACAACAGGGTCATGGCTACACCTTC
V gene: TRBV9
CDR3 length: 13
D gene: -
clone size: -
J gene: TRBJ1-2

CDR3 protein: CATSRDRGTQYF
CDR3 DNA: TGTGCCACCAGCAGAGATCGGGGGACCCAGTACTTC
V gene: TRBV15
CDR3 length: 12
D gene: -
clone size: many
J gene: TRBJ2-5

CDR3 protein: CASSKTARGYTF
CDR3 DNA: TGTGCCAGCAGTAAGACAGCGCGTGGCTACACCTTC
V gene: TRBV6-2/TRBV6-3
CDR3 length: 12
D gene: -
clone size: few
J gene: TRBJ1-2

CDR3 protein: CAISESATGSYGYTF
CDR3 DNA: TGTGCCATCAGTGAGTCAGCGACAGGGAGCTATGGCTACACCTTC
V gene: TRBV10-3
CDR3 length: 15
D gene: TRBD1
clone size: -
J gene: TRBJ1-2

CDR3 protein: CASFSYPDEAFF
CDR3 DNA: TGTGCCAGCTTCTCGTATCCCGATGAAGCTTTCTTT
V gene: TRBV28
CDR3 length: 12
D gene: -
clone size: many
J gene: TRBJ1-1

CDR3 protein: CASTPSWTAGYTF
CDR3 DNA: TGTGCCAGCACCCCAAGTTGGACGGCTGGCTACACCTTC
V gene: TRBV12-3/TRBV12-4
CDR3 length: 13
D gene: -
clone size: many
J gene: TRBJ1-2

CDR3 protein: CASSLRGLDQPQHF
CDR3 DNA: TGTGCCAGCAGCCTCAGGGGGCTGGATCAGCCCCAGCATTTT
V gene: TRBV3-1
CDR3 length: 14
D gene: TRBD1
clone size: once
J gene: TRBJ1-5

CDR3 protein: CASSPHDGANTEAFF
CDR3 DNA: TGCGCCAGCAGCCCCCACGACGGAGCGAACACTGAAGCTTTCTTT
V gene: TRBV5-1
CDR3 length: 15
D gene: -
clone size: many
J gene: TRBJ1-1

CDR3 protein: CASSEGRLTNEQYF
CDR3 DNA: TGTGCCAGCAGTGAAGGGCGACTAACGAACGAGCAGTACTTC
V gene: TRBV2
CDR3 length: 14
D gene: -
clone size: -
J gene: TRBJ2-7

CDR3 protein: CASSPHRSAGNTIYF
CDR3 DNA: TGTGCCAGCAGCCCCCACAGATCAGCTGGAAACACCATATATTTT
V gene: TRBV11-1
CDR3 length: 15
D gene: -
clone size: -
J gene: TRBJ1-3

CDR3 protein: CASGPDSSPYEQYF
CDR3 DNA: TGTGCTAGTGGCCCGGACAGTTCCCCCTACGAGCAGTACTTC
V gene: TRBV12-5
CDR3 length: 14
D gene: -
clone size: many
J gene: TRBJ2-7

CDR3 protein: CASSSQLGNTIYF
CDR3 DNA: TGTGCCAGCAGCTCCCAGTTGGGAAACACCATATATTTT
V gene: TRBV7-9
CDR3 length: 13
D gene: -
clone size: many
J gene: TRBJ1-3

CDR3 protein: CASSLGQSRPEAFF
CDR3 DNA: TGTGCCAGCAGTCTCGGACAATCTCGGCCTGAAGCTTTCTTT
V gene: TRBV28
CDR3 length: 14
D gene: -
clone size: -
J gene: TRBJ1-1

CDR3 protein: CSVASMNTEAFF
CDR3 DNA: TGCAGCGTTGCGTCCATGAACACTGAAGCTTTCTTT
V gene: TRBV29-1
CDR3 length: 12
D gene: -
clone size: few
J gene: TRBJ1-1

CDR3 protein: CSARVGGLRHTEAFF
CDR3 DNA: TGCAGTGCTAGAGTGGGGGGTCTCCGACACACTGAAGCTTTCTTT
V gene: TRBV20-1
CDR3 length: 15
D gene: -
clone size: -
J gene: TRBJ1-1

CDR3 protein: CASSEGTAIFLSNQPQHF
CDR3 DNA: TGTGCCAGCAGTGAAGGGACAGCCATATTCCTAAGCAATCAGCCCCAGCATTTT
V gene: TRBV6-1
CDR3 length: 18
D gene: -
clone size: many
J gene: TRBJ1-5